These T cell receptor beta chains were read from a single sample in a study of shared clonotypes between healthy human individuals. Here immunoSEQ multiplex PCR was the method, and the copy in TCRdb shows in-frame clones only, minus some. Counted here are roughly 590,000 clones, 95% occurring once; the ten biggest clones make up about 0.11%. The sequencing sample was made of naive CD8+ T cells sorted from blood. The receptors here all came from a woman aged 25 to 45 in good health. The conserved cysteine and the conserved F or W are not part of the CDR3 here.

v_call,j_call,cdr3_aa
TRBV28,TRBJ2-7,ASSLRGPYEQY
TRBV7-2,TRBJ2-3,ASSNLSGSSPDTQY
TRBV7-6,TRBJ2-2,ASSLGWRAGSTGELF
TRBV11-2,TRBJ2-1,ASISRGDNEQF
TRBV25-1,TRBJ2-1,ASSEQVLGTGYNEQF
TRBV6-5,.,ASSYGLSYEQY
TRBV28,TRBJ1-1,ASSPNGQDTEAF
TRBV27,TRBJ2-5,ASSDRTGQETQY
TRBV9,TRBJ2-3,ASSVDGIAGVADTQY
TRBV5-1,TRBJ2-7,ASSPTDSDLHEQY
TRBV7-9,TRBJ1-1,ASSPGTLGEAF
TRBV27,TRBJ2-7,ASGSAYEQY
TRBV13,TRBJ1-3,ASSFRGSGNTIY
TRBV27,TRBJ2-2,ASSFRGTGELF
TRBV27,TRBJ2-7,ASKLAGTGSYEQY
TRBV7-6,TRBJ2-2,ASGPNTGELF
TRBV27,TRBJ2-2,ASSEGTGELF
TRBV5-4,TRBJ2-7,ASSSPDLAVGYEQY
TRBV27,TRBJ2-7,ASSPGRTYEQY
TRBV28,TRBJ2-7,ASSFGPGYEQY
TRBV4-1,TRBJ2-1,ASSQGRLVVSREQF
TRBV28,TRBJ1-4,ASSFPRTGTNEKLF